This T cell receptor (beta chain) was sequenced during a study of cytomegalovirus exposure and HLA in healthy donors. Study as a whole: Earlier sequencing of 150 million to 200 million T cells yielded around 100 million unique TCR beta sequences.

Germline loops: CDR1 GTSNPN, CDR2 SVGIG (reference sequence). This CDR3 is built from 11 residues. With 2 bases clipped from V and 11 bases from J, the junction kept 4 bases outside the gene matches. A multiplex PCR was run with 60 Vbeta primers and 13 Jbeta primers. Data came from immunoSEQ multiplex PCR; TCRdb stores just in-frame clones and leaves some out. The top ten clones hold 1.1% of a sample with about 190,000 clones, roughly 87% of them seen once. The V gene is TRBV30, the J gene TRBJ2-3, with TRBD2 identical over 7 bases. The sample taken for sequencing was PBMCs. The TCR originated in a boy between 2 and 10 years old in good health and CMV-seronegative. The DNA of the CDR3 is TGTGCCTGGAGTTCGGGAGGAGGGCAGTATTTT. Translating it yields CAWSSGGGQYF.